This TCR beta chain was sequenced during a study of CD8 T cells in ankylosing spondylitis. This clonotype was observed at least ten times. MiXCR was run by TCRdb on the 5' RACE reads, yielding one entry per CDR3 protein. The sample lists 380,000 or so distinct CDR3 sequences, 20% to 25% occurring once. The CDR3 covers 13 residues. V was cut by 1 base and J by 1 base, with 4 bases left in between. The V gene's germline CDR1 is LGHNT and CDR2 FRNRAP. This chain joins TRBV12-5 and TRBJ1-1; D gene ambiguous. The sequenced material came from blood, either unsorted or a sorted T cell fraction (not recorded which). This receptor was identified in a male donor with ankylosing spondylitis or in good health (not recorded which). This chain's CDR3 is CASGLGRNTEAFF. The DNA of the CDR3 is TGTGCTAGTGGTTTGGGCAGGAACACTGAAGCTTTCTTT.